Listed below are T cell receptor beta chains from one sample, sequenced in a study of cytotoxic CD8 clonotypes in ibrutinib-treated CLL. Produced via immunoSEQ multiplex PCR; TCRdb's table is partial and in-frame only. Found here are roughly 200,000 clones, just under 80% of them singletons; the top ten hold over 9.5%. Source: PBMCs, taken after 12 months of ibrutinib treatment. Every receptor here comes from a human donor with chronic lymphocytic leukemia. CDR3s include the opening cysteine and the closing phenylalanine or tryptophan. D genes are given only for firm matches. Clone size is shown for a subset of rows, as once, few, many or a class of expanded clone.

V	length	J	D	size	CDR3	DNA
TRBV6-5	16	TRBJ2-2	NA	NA	CASSYSNMGGTGELFF	TGTGCCAGCAGTTACTCGAATATGGGCGGCACCGGGGAGCTGTTTTTT
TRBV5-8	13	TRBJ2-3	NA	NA	CASSFRSADTQYF	TGTGCCAGCAGCTTCCGTAGCGCAGATACGCAGTATTTT
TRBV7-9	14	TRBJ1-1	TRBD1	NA	CASSFEGANTEAFF	TGTGCCAGCAGCTTTGAGGGGGCGAACACTGAAGCTTTCTTT
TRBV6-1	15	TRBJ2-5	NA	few	CASRPTRGFQETQYF	TGTGCCAGCAGACCCACCAGGGGCTTTCAAGAGACCCAGTACTTC
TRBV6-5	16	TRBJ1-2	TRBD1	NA	CASSYSGQVANYGYTF	TGTGCCAGCAGTTACTCGGGACAGGTCGCGAACTATGGCTACACCTTC
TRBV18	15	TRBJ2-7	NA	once	CASSPGTASSYEQYF	TGTGCCAGCTCACCCGGGACGGCCAGCTCCTACGAGCAGTACTTC
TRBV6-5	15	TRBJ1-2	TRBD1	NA	CASRRDRGGLYGYTF	TGTGCCAGCAGACGGGACAGGGGAGGACTCTATGGCTACACCTTC
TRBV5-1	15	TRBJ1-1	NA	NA	CASSLGPRGDTEAFF	TGCGCCAGCAGCCTCGGTCCCAGGGGAGACACTGAAGCTTTCTTT
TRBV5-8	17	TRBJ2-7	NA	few	CASSLAPGTGNPYEQYF	TGTGCCAGCAGCCTGGCCCCCGGTACAGGGAATCCCTACGAGCAGTACTTC
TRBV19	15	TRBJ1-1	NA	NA	CASSVQGSGVTEAFF	TGTGCCAGTAGTGTTCAGGGGTCCGGGGTCACTGAAGCTTTCTTT
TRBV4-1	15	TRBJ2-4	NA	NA	CASSPVGVAKNIQYF	TGCGCCAGCAGCCCAGTGGGAGTAGCCAAAAACATTCAGTACTTC
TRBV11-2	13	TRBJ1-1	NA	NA	CASSLVLGNEAFF	TGTGCCAGCAGCTTAGTTTTGGGGAATGAAGCTTTCTTT
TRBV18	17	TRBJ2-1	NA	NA	CASSYLPDGSSYNEQFF	TGTGCCAGCTCGTACCTCCCGGACGGGAGCTCCTACAATGAGCAGTTCTTC